These 6 T cell receptor beta chains share one sample of origin, sequenced in a study of tumor and adjacent non-tumor tissue in lung cancer (dated by TCRdb to about 2018). RNA was extracted from bulk unsorted tissue and checked for quality with a NanoDrop ND-1000 and an Agilent 2100. The normal lung samples consisted of distant non-tumor tissue collected more than 3 cm from the tumor edge. The library was built by means of multiplex PCR. These reads were obtained on an Illumina HiSeq 2500. Following protocols modified from ARM-PCR, the researchers constructed TCRbeta libraries through three rounds of nested PCR with primers (Table S4). Using fastp trimming at Q25 and MiXCR clonotype assembly, TCRdb reanalyzed the public sequencing data and kept in-frame beta chains. Each record represents a unique CDR3 protein, reported with the most common genes and DNA among its rows. The sample has 90,000 to 100,000 distinct CDR3 sequences on record, around three quarters of them singletons. The ten largest clones take up about 31% of the sample.

Input material: distant non-tumor lung tissue. Source of these receptors: a man aged 60-69 years with small cell lung cancer.

A few counts support this clonotype. This may be a read error, as it is one base from a much larger clone. V and J are TRBV30 and TRBJ2-2; TRBD2 aligns across 9 bases. CDR3 size: 16 residues. Germline values: CDR1 GTSNPN, CDR2 SVGIG (reference sequence). CDR3: CVWSSPGAGGTGELFF. The CDR3 DNA is TGTGTCTGGAGTTCACCGGGAGCGGGAGGAACCGGGGAGCTGTTTTTT.

The genes are TRBV5-1 and TRBJ2-1; 9 nucleotides agree with TRBD2. With 4 bases clipped from V and 2 bases from J, the junction kept 4 bases outside the gene matches. The CDR3 covers 15 residues. The germline V gene has CDR1 SGHRS and CDR2 YFSETQ. The CDR3 spells CASSHSGSTYNEQFF. In nucleotides, the CDR3 is TGCGCCAGCAGCCATAGCGGGAGCACCTACAATGAGCAGTTCTTC.

The DNA for the CDR3 is TGTGCCAGCACCTCAGGGATGGCTAGCACAGATACGCAGTATTTT. It codes for CASTSGMASTDTQYF. The chain carries TRBV4-2 and TRBJ2-3, with a weak D call TRBD1 (5 bases). The V gene lost 7 bases and the J gene lost 0 bases, with 14 bases spanning the gap. The germline gives CDR1 LGHNA, CDR2 YNFKEQ. The CDR3 spans 15 residues.

The chain recombines TRBV5-4 with TRBJ1-6; D is unresolved. Trimming removed 0 bases from V and 11 bases from J, with 12 bases in between. The germline V gene encodes CDR1 SGHNT and CDR2 YYREEE (reference sequence). The CDR3 length is 14 residues. CDR3 residues: CASSLDPDGTPLHF. DNA for the CDR3: TGTGCCAGCAGCTTGGACCCTGATGGCACACCCCTCCACTTT.

Note on this clonotype: A read error is likely, as this CDR3 ends without the conserved phenylalanine or tryptophan. This chain connects TRBV11-2 to TRBJ1-4; D gene uncertain. This CDR3 comprises 15 residues. In germline, CDR1 is SGHAT, CDR2 FQNNGV. V lost 2 bases and J 6 bases, leaving 13 bases between the germline ends. CDR3 loop: CASSLTRLADEKLFY. The CDR3 DNA reads as TGTGCCAGCAGCTTAACCAGACTGGCCGATGAAAAACTGTTTTAT.

In its sample, this clonotype was seen many times. The chain carries TRBV19 and TRBJ2-3; the D gene could be TRBD1 or TRBD2 (5 bases each). Trimming stripped 5 bases from V and 0 bases from J, with 12 bases between. Germline V gene lookup returns CDR1 LNHDA and CDR2 SQIVND (reference sequence). The CDR3 is made up of 15 amino acids. CDR3 region: CASSPGTTSTDTQYF. The DNA for the CDR3 is TGTGCCAGTAGTCCCGGGACGACAAGCACAGATACGCAGTATTTT. Drawing the rest from reference TRBV19 and TRBJ2-3, the complete variable domain is DGGITQSPKYLFRKEGQNVTLSCEQNLNHDAMYWYRQDPGQGLRLIYYSQIVNDFQKGDIAEGYSVSREKKESFPLTVTSAQKNPTAFYLCASSPGTTSTDTQYFGPGTRLTVL.